The sequence of this TCR beta chain was determined in a study of cytomegalovirus exposure and HLA in healthy donors. Study-wide results and caveats: High specificity and sensitivity for cytomegalovirus status were reported for the classifier.

The primer mix had 60 Vbeta and 13 Jbeta primers. Produced via immunoSEQ multiplex PCR; TCRdb's table is partial and in-frame only. The table lists approximately 140,000 clones. Concerning this clone itself: What it binds is unknown.

Germline lookup yields CDR1 SGHNT and CDR2 YYREEE (reference sequence). This CDR3 contains 17 residues. Trimming at V came to 1 base and at J to 2 bases, leaving 8 bases not matched to a gene. The V call is TRBV5-4, the J call TRBJ2-5; 10 bases line up with TRBD2. This clonotype was sampled from a woman aged 45-60 years in good health and CMV-seronegative. Sequenced sample: PBMCs. CDR3 in DNA: TGTGCCAGCAGCTTGAAGAGGACTAGCGGAGCTCAAGAGACCCAGTACTTC. This codes for CASSLKRTSGAQETQYF.